These 14 T cell receptor beta chains share one sample of origin, sequenced in a study of cytotoxic CD8 clonotypes in ibrutinib-treated CLL. Assay used: immunoSEQ multiplex PCR; TCRdb lists only in-frame clones, some missing. There are 150,000 to 250,000 clones in the sample; approximately 68% occur only once, and about an eighth lies in the top ten. Sequenced here: PBMCs, sampled after 24 months of ibrutinib treatment. These receptors all come from a human donor with chronic lymphocytic leukemia.

The gene calls are TRBV19 and TRBJ2-7; no firm D call. The germline CDR1 and CDR2 sequences are LNHDA and SQIVND (reference sequence). There are 13 residues in the CDR3. Trimming shortened V by 5 bases and J by 2 bases, and 10 bases separated the two germline ends. CDR3 residues: CASSPVVTYEQYF. In DNA, the CDR3 is TGTGCCAGTAGTCCCGTCGTTACCTACGAGCAGTACTTC.

This rearrangement joins TRBV6-5 to TRBJ1-2; the match to TRBD1 covers 7 bases. The CDR3 length is 16 residues. The V segment lost 4 bases and the J segment 0 bases; nucleotides outside the gene matches: 8. Germline CDR1 and CDR2: MNHEY and SVGAGI. CDR3 loop: CASSLETGAPNYGYTF. CDR3 sequence (DNA): TGTGCCAGCAGTTTGGAAACAGGGGCACCTAACTATGGCTACACCTTC.

This clone showed up just once. CDR3 sequence (DNA): TGTGCCAGCTCACCACCGACGGAAAACAATGAGCAGTTCTTC. Translation: CASSPPTENNEQFF. The chain couples TRBV18 to TRBJ2-1; no clear D gene. The CDR3 sequence is 14 residues long. V dropped 0 bases and J dropped 5 bases, with 8 bases sitting between them. CDR1 is KGHSH, CDR2 LQKENI, per germline.

CDR3 bases: TGCGCCAGCAGTCGGACAGGGAATTCAGATACGCAGTATTTT. Its protein product is CASSRTGNSDTQYF. This sequence joins TRBV10-2 and TRBJ2-3; 8 nucleotides align to TRBD1. The CDR3 contains 14 residues. The V gene's germline CDR1 is WSHSY and CDR2 SAAADI. After removal of 5 bases from V and 4 bases from J, the junction contained 5 bases not matched to a gene.

This rearrangement joins TRBV29-1 to TRBJ2-3; 8 bases fit TRBD2. Losses at the gene ends were 3 bases for V and 1 base for J; bases not matched to a gene: 6. Germline lookup yields CDR1 SQVTM and CDR2 ANQGSEA. The CDR3 consists of 15 residues. As DNA, the CDR3 is TGCAGCGTTGATCCCGAGACTAGCGGCACAGATACGCAGTATTTT. Encoded protein: CSVDPETSGTDTQYF.

Regarding this clone: In the same sample, other DNA sequences code for this CDR3. The V and J genes are TRBV5-1 and TRBJ1-2; no clear D gene. Germline-derived CDR1 and CDR2 are SGHRS and YFSETQ. The CDR3 contains 13 residues. The ends were cut back, 0 bases at V and 2 bases at J, with 5 bases in the middle. The CDR3 sequence is CASSLAANYGYTF. The CDR3 bases are TGCGCCAGCAGCTTGGCGGCCAACTATGGCTACACCTTC.

This sequence joins TRBV6-1 and TRBJ1-5; D gene ambiguous. The length of the CDR3 is 14 residues. The ends were cut back, 2 bases at V and 2 bases at J, with 7 bases in the middle. Germline V gives CDR1 MNHNS, CDR2 SASEGT. The CDR3 loop reads CASSEIQRNQPQHF. CDR3 DNA: TGTGCCAGCAGTGAAATACAGCGCAATCAGCCCCAGCATTTT.

The gene calls are TRBV7-3 and TRBJ1-3, with 7 nucleotides matching TRBD1. The CDR3 has 16 amino acids. Looked up from germline, CDR1 is SGHTA and CDR2 is FQGTGA. Trimming cost V 5 bases and J 0 bases; bases outside gene matches: 7. DNA of the CDR3: TGTGCCAGCAGCCTACAGGGGCCGTACTCTGGAAACACCATATATTTT. Protein sequence: CASSLQGPYSGNTIYF.

The chain recombines TRBV7-8 with TRBJ2-7; D is uncertain. V lost 3 bases and J lost 3, with 9 bases in between. The germline gives CDR1 SGHVS, CDR2 FQNEAQ. The CDR3 contains 13 residues. The CDR3 is CASSLTINYEQYF. CDR3 sequence (DNA): TGTGCCAGCAGCTTGACAATAAACTACGAGCAGTACTTC.

The chain combines TRBV4-2 with TRBJ2-1; TRBD2 matches 11 bases. Germline values: CDR1 LGHNA, CDR2 YNFKEQ. V shed 2 bases, J shed 8 bases, and the junction held 5 bases outside the gene matches. This CDR3 contains 15 residues. The CDR3 nucleotides are TGTGCCAGCAGCCAAACTAGCGGGAGTTTGTATGAGCAGTTCTTC. Encoded protein: CASSQTSGSLYEQFF.

The V call is TRBV27, the J call TRBJ2-5, with 7 bases fitting TRBD1. The CDR3 runs 18 residues. Germline CDR1 reads MNHEY; CDR2 reads SMNVEV (reference sequence). V shed 8 bases, J shed 4 bases, and the junction held 22 bases outside the gene matches. The CDR3 nucleotides read TGTGCCAGCCGCGAGTTCGAGACAGGGATGGGATTGGGAGAGACCCAGTACTTC. It codes for CASREFETGMGLGETQYF.

The chain couples TRBV5-1 to TRBJ2-2; TRBD1 might be the D (5 bases). The CDR3 totals 17 residues. The V and J ends lost 2 bases and 5 bases respectively, with 19 bases between them. Germline values: CDR1 SGHRS, CDR2 YFSETQ. Here the CDR3 DNA reads TGCGCCAGCAGCTTAGGGAACCCCCAGGGCAGGACCGGGGAGCTGTTTTTT. This translates into CASSLGNPQGRTGELFF. The complete variable domain, with remaining parts taken from reference TRBV5-1 and TRBJ2-2, reads KAGVTQTPRYLIKTRGQQVTLSCSPISGHRSVSWYQQTPGQGLQFLFEYFSETQRNKGNFPGRFSGRQFSNSRSEMNVSTLELGDSALYLCASSLGNPQGRTGELFFGEGSRLTVL.

The V gene is TRBV11-3, the J gene TRBJ2-2; TRBD1 matches 9 bases. The length of the CDR3 is 15 residues. V lost 4 bases, J lost 7 bases, and 7 bases stayed unmatched. Per germline, CDR1 SGHNT and CDR2 YENEEA. The CDR3 DNA reads as TGTGCCAGCAGCTCTATGGACAGGGGAGGCGGGGAGCTGTTTTTT. It is translated as CASSSMDRGGGELFF.

This sequence joins TRBV6-1 and TRBJ2-7; TRBD1 matches 7 bases. The germline CDR1 and CDR2 sequences are MNHNS and SASEGT. V lost 6 bases and J lost 2; bases outside the gene matches: 10. The CDR3 covers 15 residues. The CDR3 loop is CASRNTGAGTYEQYF. In DNA form, the CDR3 reads TGTGCCAGCAGGAATACAGGGGCAGGAACCTACGAGCAGTACTTC.